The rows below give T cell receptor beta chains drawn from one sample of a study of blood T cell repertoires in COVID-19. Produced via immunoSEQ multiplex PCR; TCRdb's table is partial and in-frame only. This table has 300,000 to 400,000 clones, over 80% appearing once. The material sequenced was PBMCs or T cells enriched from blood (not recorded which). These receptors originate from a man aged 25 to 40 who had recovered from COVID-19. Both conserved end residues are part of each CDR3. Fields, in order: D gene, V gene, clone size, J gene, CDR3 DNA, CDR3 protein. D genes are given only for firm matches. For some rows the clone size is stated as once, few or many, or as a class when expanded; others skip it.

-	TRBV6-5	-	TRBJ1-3	TGTGCCAGCAAAGCCTCTGGAAACACCATATATTTT	CASKASGNTIYF
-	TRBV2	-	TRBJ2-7	TGTGCCAGCGCAGCCTACGAGCAGTACTTC	CASAAYEQYF
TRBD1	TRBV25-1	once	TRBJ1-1	TGTGCCAGCTACAGACAGGGGGCTGAAGCTTTCTTT	CASYRQGAEAFF
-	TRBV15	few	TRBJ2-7	TGTGCCACCAGCCCGGGGATCGGCAGCTCCTACGAGCAGTACTTC	CATSPGIGSSYEQYF
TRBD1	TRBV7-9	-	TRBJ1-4	TGTGCCAGCAGCCCCGACAGGGGGCCTAATGAAAAACTGTTTTTT	CASSPDRGPNEKLFF
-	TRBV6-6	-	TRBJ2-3	TGTGCCAGCACCAACACAGATACGCAGTATTTT	CASTNTDTQYF
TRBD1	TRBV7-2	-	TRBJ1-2	TGTGCCAGCAGCTTGGGGACAGGGGGCTACTATGGCTACACCTTC	CASSLGTGGYYGYTF
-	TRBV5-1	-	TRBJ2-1	TGCGCCAGCAGCTTGGAGGGGCCGAACACTAACAATGAGCAGTTCTTC	CASSLEGPNTNNEQFF
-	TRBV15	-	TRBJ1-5	TGTGCCACCAGCAGAGCGAGAGCGGGGAATCAGCCCCAGCATTTT	CATSRARAGNQPQHF
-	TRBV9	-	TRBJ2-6	TGTGCCAGCAGCGTAGCTACGGGATCTGGGGCCAACGTCCTGACTTTC	CASSVATGSGANVLTF
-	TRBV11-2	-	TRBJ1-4	TGTGCCAGCAGCTTAGATCCAGTTAGGGGAAAACTGTTTTTT	CASSLDPVRGKLFF